Listed here are 10 T cell receptor beta chains from one sample, sequenced in a study of blood T cell repertoires in COVID-19 (dated by TCRdb to 2020 to 2022). The library was obtained by the immunoSEQ multiplex PCR assay. In its TCRdb copy, this immuneACCESS table keeps in-frame sequences only and misses some clones. Where compared with another copy, unresolved V genes explain less than half of these, and the others have no known cause. This sample lists around 220,000 clones; 85% to 90% were detected once. The ten top clones hold 3.5% to 5% of the sample. Input material: peripheral blood. The receptor set was obtained from a man aged 50 to 59 with acute or convalescent COVID-19.

This clone was recorded a few times. The chain recombines TRBV7-7 with TRBJ1-2; a possible D gene is TRBD1 (6 bases). Germline CDR1 is SSHAT and CDR2 is FNYEAQ (reference sequence). Trimming left V 3 bases short and J 0 bases short, with 11 bases between. The CDR3 covers 15 residues. The DNA for the CDR3 is TGTGCCAGCAGCTTGGAGAAGGGGGCTAACTATGGCTACACCTTC. Its protein is CASSLEKGANYGYTF.

This chain links TRBV2 with TRBJ1-5; the D gene is possibly TRBD1 (5 bases). The CDR3 is 15 residues long. Germline CDR1 is SNHLY and CDR2 is FYNNEI. V gave up 4 bases and J gave up 9 bases, with 19 bases separating them. The CDR3 sequence: CASSVATAGYRPQHF. CDR3 DNA sequence: TGTGCCAGCAGTGTGGCGACAGCCGGGTATCGGCCCCAGCATTTT.

The CDR3 here is CASRRASQETQYF. In nucleotides, the CDR3 is TGTGCCAGCAGGCGAGCGAGCCAAGAGACCCAGTACTTC. The rearrangement uses TRBV12-3 or TRBV12-4 and TRBJ2-5; unclear D gene. CDR3 length: 13 amino acids. The V end lost 6 bases, the J end lost 1 base, and 9 bases lay between the germline ends.

This rearrangement joins TRBV7-8 to TRBJ2-3, with TRBD2 matching 7 bases. Germline CDR1 and CDR2: SGHVS and FQNEAQ. CDR3 length equals 15 residues. V was pared by 0 bases and J by 0 bases, with 0 bases of the junction left unmatched. The CDR3 loop is CASSLARGSTDTQYF. The CDR3 DNA follows: TGTGCCAGCAGCTTAGCGCGGGGGAGCACAGATACGCAGTATTTT.

Remarks on this clone: The junction shows a germline mismatch at one end, possibly a read error. Other nucleotide sequences in the sample specify the same CDR3. V and J are TRBV27 and TRBJ1-2; 8 nucleotides match TRBD1. Per the germline V gene, CDR1 is MNHEY and CDR2 is SMNVEV (reference sequence). This CDR3 is 15 amino acids long. The CDR3 DNA reads as TGTGCTAGCAGTGTTGACAGGGGTAACAACTATGGCTACACCTTC. The encoded protein is CASSVDRGNNYGYTF.

The chain couples TRBV9 to TRBJ1-2; tentatively, D is TRBD1 (6 bases). The V end was cut by 4 bases, the J end by 6 bases, with 13 bases between. The CDR3 loop spans 13 amino acids. Germline lookup yields CDR1 SGDLS and CDR2 YYNGEE. The chain's CDR3 is CASSRTVQHGYTF. CDR3 DNA: TGTGCCAGCAGCAGGACAGTGCAGCATGGCTACACCTTC.

The V gene is TRBV19, the J gene TRBJ1-4; D is unclear. V was trimmed by 3 bases and J by 0 bases, leaving 5 bases between them. Germline CDR1 reads LNHDA; CDR2 reads SQIVND (reference sequence). The CDR3 extends over 14 amino acids. The CDR3 coding sequence is TGTGCCAGTAGTATTTCCGCAACTAATGAAAAACTGTTTTTT. Translation gives CASSISATNEKLFF. Drawing the rest from reference TRBV19 and TRBJ1-4, the complete variable domain is DGGITQSPKYLFRKEGQNVTLSCEQNLNHDAMYWYRQDPGQGLRLIYYSQIVNDFQKGDIAEGYSVSREKKESFPLTVTSAQKNPTAFYLCASSISATNEKLFFGSGTQLSVL.

The rearrangement uses TRBV28 and TRBJ1-5; 7 positions agree with TRBD1. This CDR3 spans 13 amino acids. The J segment lost 1 base and the V segment lost 6 bases, leaving 0 bases of the junction unmatched. Germline lookup yields CDR1 MDHEN and CDR2 SYDVKM. The CDR3 DNA follows: TGTGCCAGCAGGGGACAGAGCAATCAGCCCCAGCATTTT. The encoded protein is CASRGQSNQPQHF.

The chain is built from TRBV4-1 and TRBJ2-1; maybe TRBD2 (6 bases). V lost 2 bases, J lost 8 bases, and 13 bases lay in between. The CDR3 has 14 amino acids. CDR1 and CDR2 from the germline V gene are MGHRA and YSYEKL. The CDR3 bases are TGCGCCAGCAGCCAATGGGCGGGGAATGATGAGCAGTTCTTC. Protein sequence: CASSQWAGNDEQFF.

V gene TRBV9 combines with J gene TRBJ1-2, with D possibly TRBD1 on 5 matching bases. Germline V lookup: CDR1 SGDLS, CDR2 YYNGEE. The CDR3 loop spans 13 amino acids. Deletions cut 5 bases from V and 7 bases from J, with 15 bases between. The CDR3, as DNA: TGTGCCAGCAGTACCGATCGGGGGAGTGGCTACACCTTC. This codes for CASSTDRGSGYTF.